The T cell receptor beta chain described here comes from a study of blood T cell repertoires in COVID-19. Study as a whole: Whether acute or convalescent, the COVID-19 samples came from the United States, Italy and Spain. Sources were T cells, B-cell-depleted T cells, or PBMCs; the material itself was cDNA or gDNA.

Germline V lookup: CDR1 SGHDT, CDR2 YYEEEE. Trimming cost V 2 bases and J 5 bases; bases outside gene matches: 7. The CDR3 is 16 amino acids. Measured with immunoSEQ multiplex PCR; TCRdb has only the in-frame clones, and not every one. The sample lists about 98,000 clones, more than 60% seen once, with around a quarter in the top ten. The source is a man aged 70 or older with acute or convalescent COVID-19. The sample comprised peripheral blood. This rearrangement joins TRBV5-6 to TRBJ2-2, with 9 nucleotides matching TRBD2. The chain's CDR3 is CASSFRRSGRTGELFF. The CDR3 bases are TGTGCCAGCAGCTTTCGGCGTAGCGGGAGAACCGGGGAGCTGTTTTTT.